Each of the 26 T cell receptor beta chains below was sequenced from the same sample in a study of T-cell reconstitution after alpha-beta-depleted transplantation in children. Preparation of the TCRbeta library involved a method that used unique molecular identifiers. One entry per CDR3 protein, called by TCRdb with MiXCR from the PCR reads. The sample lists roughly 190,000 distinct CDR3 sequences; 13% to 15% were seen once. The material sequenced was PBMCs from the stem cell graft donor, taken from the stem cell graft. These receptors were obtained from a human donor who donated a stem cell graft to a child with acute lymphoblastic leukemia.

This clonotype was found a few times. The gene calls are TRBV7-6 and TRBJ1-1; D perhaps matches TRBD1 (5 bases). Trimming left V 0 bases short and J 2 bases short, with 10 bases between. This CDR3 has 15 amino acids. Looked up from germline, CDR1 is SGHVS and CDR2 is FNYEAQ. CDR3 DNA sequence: TGTGCCAGCAGCTTAGCCCCAGGGCTTAACACTGAAGCTTTCTTT. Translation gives CASSLAPGLNTEAFF.

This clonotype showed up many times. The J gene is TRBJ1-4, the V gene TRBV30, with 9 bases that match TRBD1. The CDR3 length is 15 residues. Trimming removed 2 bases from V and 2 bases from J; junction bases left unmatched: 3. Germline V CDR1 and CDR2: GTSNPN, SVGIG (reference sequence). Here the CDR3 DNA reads TGTGCCTGGAGTTTCGGGACAGGGACTAATGAAAAACTGTTTTTT. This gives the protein CAWSFGTGTNEKLFF.

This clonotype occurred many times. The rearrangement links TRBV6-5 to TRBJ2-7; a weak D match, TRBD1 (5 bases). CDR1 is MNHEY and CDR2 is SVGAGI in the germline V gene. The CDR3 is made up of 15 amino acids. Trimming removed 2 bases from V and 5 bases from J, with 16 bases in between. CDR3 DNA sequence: TGTGCCAGCAGTTACGATTCATCAGGGTTAAACGAGCAGTACTTC. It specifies CASSYDSSGLNEQYF.

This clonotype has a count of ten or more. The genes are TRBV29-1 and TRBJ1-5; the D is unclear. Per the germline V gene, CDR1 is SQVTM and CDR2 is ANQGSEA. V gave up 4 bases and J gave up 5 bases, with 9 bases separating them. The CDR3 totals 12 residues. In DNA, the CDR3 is TGCAGCGTTGGGGAGTTTGATCAGCCCCAGCATTTT. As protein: CSVGEFDQPQHF.

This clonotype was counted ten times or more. CDR3 coding DNA: TGTGCCAGCAGTTACGGCATCAAATGGGACGCCCCCAATGAGCAGTTCTTC. Translation gives CASSYGIKWDAPNEQFF. The chain carries TRBV6-5 and TRBJ2-1; D may be TRBD1 or TRBD2 (5 bases each). This CDR3 is built from 17 residues. Germline CDR1 reads MNHEY; CDR2 reads SVGAGI. The germline V and J ends were trimmed by 2 bases and 6 bases, with 20 bases remaining between them.

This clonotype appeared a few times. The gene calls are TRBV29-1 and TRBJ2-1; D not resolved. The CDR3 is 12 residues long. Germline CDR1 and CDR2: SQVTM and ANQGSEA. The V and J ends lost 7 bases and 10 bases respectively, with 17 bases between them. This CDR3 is CSATFARVEQFF. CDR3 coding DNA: TGCAGCGCCACATTCGCTCGGGTAGAGCAGTTCTTC.

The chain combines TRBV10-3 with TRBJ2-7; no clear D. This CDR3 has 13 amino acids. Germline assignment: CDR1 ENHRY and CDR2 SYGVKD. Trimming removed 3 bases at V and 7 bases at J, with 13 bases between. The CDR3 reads CAISESVKNEQYF. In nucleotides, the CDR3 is TGTGCCATCAGTGAATCTGTAAAGAATGAGCAGTACTTC.

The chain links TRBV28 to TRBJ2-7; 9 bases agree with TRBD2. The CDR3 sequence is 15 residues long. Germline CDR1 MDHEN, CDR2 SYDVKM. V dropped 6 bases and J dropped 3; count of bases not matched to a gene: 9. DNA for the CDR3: TGTGCCAGCAGACGACATGTTAGCGGGAGCTACGAGCAGTACTTC. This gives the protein CASRRHVSGSYEQYF.

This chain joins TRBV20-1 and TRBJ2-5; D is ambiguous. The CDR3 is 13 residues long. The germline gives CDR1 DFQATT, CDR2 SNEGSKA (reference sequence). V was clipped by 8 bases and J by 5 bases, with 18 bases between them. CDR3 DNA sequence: TGCAGTTCGCGCCGGGCCCCGGCCGAGACCCAGTACTTC. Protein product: CSSRRAPAETQYF.

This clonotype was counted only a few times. CDR3 sequence (DNA): TGTGCCAGCAGCCCCCGGGACGGACATCAGCCCCAGCATTTT. Protein: CASSPRDGHQPQHF. The J gene is TRBJ1-5, the V gene TRBV5-6; possible D gene TRBD1, 5 bases. Germline V gene data show CDR1 as SGHDT and CDR2 as YYEEEE. Deletions cut 4 bases from V and 5 bases from J, with 13 bases between. The CDR3 is 14 amino acids.

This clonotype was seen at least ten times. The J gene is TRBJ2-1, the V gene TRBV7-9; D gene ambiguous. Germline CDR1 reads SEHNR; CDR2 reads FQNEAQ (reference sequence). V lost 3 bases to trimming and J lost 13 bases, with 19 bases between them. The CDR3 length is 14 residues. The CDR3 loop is CASSFLTRPSRQFF. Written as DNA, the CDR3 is TGTGCCAGCAGCTTCTTGACGAGACCTTCCCGTCAGTTCTTC.

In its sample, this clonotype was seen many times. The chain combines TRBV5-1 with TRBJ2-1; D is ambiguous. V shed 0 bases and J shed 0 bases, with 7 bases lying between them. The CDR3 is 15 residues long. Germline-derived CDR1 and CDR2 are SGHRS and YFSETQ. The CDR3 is CASSLDASSYNEQFF. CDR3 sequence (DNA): TGCGCCAGCAGCTTGGACGCGAGCTCCTACAATGAGCAGTTCTTC.

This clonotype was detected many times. The CDR3 is CSPTNLYSYEQYF. The CDR3, as DNA: TGCAGTCCGACTAACTTATATTCCTACGAGCAGTACTTC. The rearrangement joins TRBV20-1 to TRBJ2-7, with a possible D match to TRBD2 (5 bases). The germline CDR1 and CDR2 sequences are DFQATT and SNEGSKA (reference sequence). V was clipped by 8 bases and J by 1 base, with 15 bases between them. This CDR3 has 13 amino acids.

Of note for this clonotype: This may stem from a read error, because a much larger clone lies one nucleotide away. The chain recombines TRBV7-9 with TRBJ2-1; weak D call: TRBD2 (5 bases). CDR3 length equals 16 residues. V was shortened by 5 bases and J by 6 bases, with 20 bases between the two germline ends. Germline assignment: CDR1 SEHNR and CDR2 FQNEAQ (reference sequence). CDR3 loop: CASSAPRVAGVNEQFF. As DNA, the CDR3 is TGTGCCAGCAGCGCCCCACGGGTCGCCGGGGTCAATGAGCAGTTCTTC.

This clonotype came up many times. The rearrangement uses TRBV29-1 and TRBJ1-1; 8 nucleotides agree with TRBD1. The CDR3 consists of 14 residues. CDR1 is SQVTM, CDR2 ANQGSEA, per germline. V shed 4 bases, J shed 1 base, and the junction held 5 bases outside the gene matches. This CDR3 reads CSVGRTGTNTEAFF. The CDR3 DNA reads TGCAGCGTTGGAAGGACAGGGACGAACACTGAAGCTTTCTTT.

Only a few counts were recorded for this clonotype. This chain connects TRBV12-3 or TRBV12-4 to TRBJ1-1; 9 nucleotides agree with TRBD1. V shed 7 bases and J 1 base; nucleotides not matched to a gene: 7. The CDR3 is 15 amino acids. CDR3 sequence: CASTKTGGANTEAFF. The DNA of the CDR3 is TGTGCCAGCACCAAGACAGGGGGAGCGAACACTGAAGCTTTCTTT.

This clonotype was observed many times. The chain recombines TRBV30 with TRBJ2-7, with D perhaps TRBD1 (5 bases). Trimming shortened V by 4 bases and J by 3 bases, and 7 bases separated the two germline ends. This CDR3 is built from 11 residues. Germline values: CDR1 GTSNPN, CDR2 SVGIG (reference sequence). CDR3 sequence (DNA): TGTGCCTGGAACAGGATCTACGAGCAGTACTTC. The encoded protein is CAWNRIYEQYF.

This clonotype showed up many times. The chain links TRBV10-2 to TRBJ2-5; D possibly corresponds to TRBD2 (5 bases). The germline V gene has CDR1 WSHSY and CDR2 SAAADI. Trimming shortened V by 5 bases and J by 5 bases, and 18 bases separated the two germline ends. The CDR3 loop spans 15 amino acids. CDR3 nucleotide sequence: TGCGCCAGCAGTCCCGACCGAGGGTTGTTTGAGACCCAGTACTTC. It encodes CASSPDRGLFETQYF.

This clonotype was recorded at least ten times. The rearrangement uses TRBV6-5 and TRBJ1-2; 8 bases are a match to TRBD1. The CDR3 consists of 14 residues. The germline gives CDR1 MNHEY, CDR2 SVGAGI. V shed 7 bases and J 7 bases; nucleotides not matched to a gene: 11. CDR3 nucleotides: TGTGCCAGCACCCCTCTGGGACAGGCGGGTGGCTACACCTTC. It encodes CASTPLGQAGGYTF.

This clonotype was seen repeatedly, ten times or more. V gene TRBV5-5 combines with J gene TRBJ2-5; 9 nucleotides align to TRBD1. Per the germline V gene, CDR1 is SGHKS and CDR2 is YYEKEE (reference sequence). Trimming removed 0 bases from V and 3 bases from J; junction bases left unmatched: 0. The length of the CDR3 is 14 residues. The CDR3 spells CASSLGQGEETQYF. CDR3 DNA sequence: TGTGCCAGCAGCTTGGGACAGGGGGAAGAGACCCAGTACTTC. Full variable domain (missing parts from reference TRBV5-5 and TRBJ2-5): DAGVTQSPTHLIKTRGQQVTLRCSPISGHKSVSWYQQVLGQGPQFIFQYYEKEERGRGNFPDRFSARQFPNYSSELNVNALLLGDSALYLCASSLGQGEETQYFGPGTRLLVL.

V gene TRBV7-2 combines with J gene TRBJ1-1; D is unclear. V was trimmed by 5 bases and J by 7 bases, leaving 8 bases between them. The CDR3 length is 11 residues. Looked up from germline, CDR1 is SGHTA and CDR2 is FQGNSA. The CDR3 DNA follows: TGTGCCAGCAGCATAGAGGGTGAAGCTTTCTTT. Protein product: CASSIEGEAFF.

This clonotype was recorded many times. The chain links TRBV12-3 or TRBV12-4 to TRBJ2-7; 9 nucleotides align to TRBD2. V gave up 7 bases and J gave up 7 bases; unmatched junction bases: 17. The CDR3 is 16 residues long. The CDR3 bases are TGTGCCAGCAATACCTCTAGCGGGATCCCCCCGGGGGAGCAGTACTTC. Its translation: CASNTSSGIPPGEQYF.

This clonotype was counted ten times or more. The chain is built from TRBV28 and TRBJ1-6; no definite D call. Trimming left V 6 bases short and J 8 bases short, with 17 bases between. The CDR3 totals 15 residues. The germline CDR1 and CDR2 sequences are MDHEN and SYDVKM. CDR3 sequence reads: CASRSDDVGYSPLHF. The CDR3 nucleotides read TGTGCCAGCAGATCGGACGATGTGGGCTATTCACCCCTCCACTTT.

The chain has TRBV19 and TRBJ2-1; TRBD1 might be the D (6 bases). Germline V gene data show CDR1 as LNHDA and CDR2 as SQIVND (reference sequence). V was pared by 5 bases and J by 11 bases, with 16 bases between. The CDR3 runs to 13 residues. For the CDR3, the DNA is TGTGCCAGTAGTCCCCAAAGATGGGGGCAGCAGTTCTTC. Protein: CASSPQRWGQQFF.

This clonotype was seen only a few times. The CDR3 sequence: CATSEPQGSNQPQHF. The CDR3 DNA reads TGTGCCACCAGTGAACCACAGGGGAGCAATCAGCCCCAGCATTTT. V and J are TRBV24-1 and TRBJ1-5; TRBD1 aligns across 7 bases. V trimming: 4 bases; J trimming: 1 base; junction bases outside the gene matches: 3. Germline CDR1 reads KGHDR; CDR2 reads SFDVKD. The CDR3 is 15 amino acids.

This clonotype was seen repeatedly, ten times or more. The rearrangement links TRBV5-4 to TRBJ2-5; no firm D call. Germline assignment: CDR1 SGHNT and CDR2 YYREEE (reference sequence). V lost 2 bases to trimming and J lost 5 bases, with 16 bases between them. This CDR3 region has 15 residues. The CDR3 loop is CASSFESQNGETQYF. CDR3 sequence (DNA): TGTGCCAGCAGCTTTGAATCGCAGAACGGGGAGACCCAGTACTTC.